The clone carrying this T cell receptor beta chain was observed a few times. These data belong to a study of blood T cell repertoires in COVID-19. The CDR3 is 13 amino acids. V dropped 7 bases and J dropped 2; count of bases not matched to a gene: 2. Per germline, CDR1 MDHEN and CDR2 SYDVKM. Authors' analysis steps: Reference gene primer amplification gave nucleated cell count estimates. Sequenced by immunoSEQ multiplex PCR; TCRdb stores in-frame clones only, minus some. From that table come the V and J calls and clone size; the DNA was used to work out D and trimming. The data contain about 64,000 clones, 82% of them singletons.

The V and J genes are TRBV28 and TRBJ1-3, with TRBD1 matching 7 bases. The source material was peripheral blood. This TCR came from a human donor in a cohort sampled during active COVID-19. In DNA, the CDR3 is TGTGCCAGCATTACAGGGGCTGGAAACACCATATATTTT. Translated, it gives CASITGAGNTIYF.